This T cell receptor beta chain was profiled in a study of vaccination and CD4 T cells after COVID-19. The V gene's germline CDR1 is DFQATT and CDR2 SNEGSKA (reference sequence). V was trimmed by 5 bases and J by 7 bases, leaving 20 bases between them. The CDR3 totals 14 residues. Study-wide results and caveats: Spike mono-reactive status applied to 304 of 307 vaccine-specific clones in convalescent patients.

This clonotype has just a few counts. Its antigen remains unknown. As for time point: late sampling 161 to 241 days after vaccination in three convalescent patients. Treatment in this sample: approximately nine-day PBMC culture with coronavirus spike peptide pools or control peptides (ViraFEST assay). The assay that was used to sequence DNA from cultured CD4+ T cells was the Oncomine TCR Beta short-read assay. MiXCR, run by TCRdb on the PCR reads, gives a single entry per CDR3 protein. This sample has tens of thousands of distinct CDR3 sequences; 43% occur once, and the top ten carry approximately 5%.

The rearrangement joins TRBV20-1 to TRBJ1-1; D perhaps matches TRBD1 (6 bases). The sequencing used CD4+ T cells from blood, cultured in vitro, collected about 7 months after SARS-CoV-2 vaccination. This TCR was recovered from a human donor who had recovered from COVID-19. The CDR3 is CSAPDRTASFEAFF. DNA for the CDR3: TGCAGTGCTCCTGATAGGACAGCGAGTTTTGAAGCTTTCTTT.